This T cell receptor (beta chain) was recovered during a study of T cell responses to AZD1222 COVID-19 vaccine. In germline, CDR1 is LGHNA, CDR2 YSLEER. The CDR3 contains 15 residues. With 1 base removed from V and 7 bases from J, the gap between germline ends came to 14 bases. General observations from the study: At 160-218 and 743-854, vaccine-associated CD4 TCRs were dominant, and they spanned spike.

Method: immunoSEQ multiplex PCR; TCRdb's copy keeps in-frame clones and lacks some. The table lists about 100,000 clones, 87% of them singletons. Remarks on this clone: The target antigen is unknown. This sample also contains other DNA sequences that code for the same CDR3.

The TCR comes from an adult in good health. The sample consisted of peripheral blood, taken on day 0 of AZD1222 vaccination. This rearrangement joins TRBV4-3 to TRBJ2-1, with D tentatively TRBD2 (5 bases). CDR3 region: CASSQGRLEGNEQFF. DNA for the CDR3: TGCGCCAGCAGCCAAGGGCGCCTTGAGGGAAATGAGCAGTTCTTC.